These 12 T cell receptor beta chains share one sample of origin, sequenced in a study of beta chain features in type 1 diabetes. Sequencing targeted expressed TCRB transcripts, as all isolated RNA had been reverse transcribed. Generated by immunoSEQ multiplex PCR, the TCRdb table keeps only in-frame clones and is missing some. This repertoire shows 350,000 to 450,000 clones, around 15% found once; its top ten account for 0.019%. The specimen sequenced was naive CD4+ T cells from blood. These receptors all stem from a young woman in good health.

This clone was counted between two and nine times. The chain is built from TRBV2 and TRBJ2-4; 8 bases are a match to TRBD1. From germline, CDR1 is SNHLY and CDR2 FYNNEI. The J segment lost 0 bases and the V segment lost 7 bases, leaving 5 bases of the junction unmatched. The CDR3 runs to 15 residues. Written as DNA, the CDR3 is TGTGCCAGCACTTCCGACAGGGGAGCCAAAAACATTCAGTACTTC. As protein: CASTSDRGAKNIQYF.

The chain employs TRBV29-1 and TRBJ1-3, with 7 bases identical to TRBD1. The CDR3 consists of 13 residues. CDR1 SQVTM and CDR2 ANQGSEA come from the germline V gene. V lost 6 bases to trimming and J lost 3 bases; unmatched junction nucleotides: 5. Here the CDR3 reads CSVAYRGGNTIYF. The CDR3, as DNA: TGCAGCGTAGCATACAGGGGTGGAAACACCATATATTTT.

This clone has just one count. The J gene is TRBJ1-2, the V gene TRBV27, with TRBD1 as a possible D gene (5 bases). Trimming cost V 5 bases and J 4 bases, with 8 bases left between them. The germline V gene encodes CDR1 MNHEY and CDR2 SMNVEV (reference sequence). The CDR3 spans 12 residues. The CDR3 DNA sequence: TGTGCCAGCAGTCAAAGGGGCTATGGCTACACCTTC. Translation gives CASSQRGYGYTF.

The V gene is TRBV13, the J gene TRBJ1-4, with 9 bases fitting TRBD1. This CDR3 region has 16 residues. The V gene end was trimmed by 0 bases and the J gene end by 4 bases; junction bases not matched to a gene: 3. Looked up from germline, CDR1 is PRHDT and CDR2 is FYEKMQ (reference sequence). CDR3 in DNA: TGTGCCAGCAGCTTAGGCGGACAGGGGAGTAATGAAAAACTGTTTTTT. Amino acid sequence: CASSLGGQGSNEKLFF. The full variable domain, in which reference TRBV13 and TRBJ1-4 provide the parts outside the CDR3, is AAGVIQSPRHLIKEKRETATLKCYPIPRHDTVYWYQQGPGQDPQFLISFYEKMQSDKGSIPDRFSAQQFSDYHSELNMSSLELGDSALYFCASSLGGQGSNEKLFFGSGTQLSVL.

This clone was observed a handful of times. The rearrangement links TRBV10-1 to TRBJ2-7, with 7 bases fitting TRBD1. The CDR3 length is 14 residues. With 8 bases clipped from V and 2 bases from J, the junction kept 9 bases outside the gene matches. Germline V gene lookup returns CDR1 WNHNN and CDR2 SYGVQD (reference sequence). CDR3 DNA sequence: TGCGCCAGCGGACCGGGACAGCGAACCTACGAGCAGTACTTC. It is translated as CASGPGQRTYEQYF.

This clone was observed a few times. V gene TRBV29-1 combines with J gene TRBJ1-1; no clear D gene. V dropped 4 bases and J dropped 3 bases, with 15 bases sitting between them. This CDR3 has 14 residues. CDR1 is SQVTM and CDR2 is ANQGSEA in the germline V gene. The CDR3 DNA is TGCAGCGTTGGACTAGGACCTGGGCACACTGAAGCTTTCTTT. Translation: CSVGLGPGHTEAFF.

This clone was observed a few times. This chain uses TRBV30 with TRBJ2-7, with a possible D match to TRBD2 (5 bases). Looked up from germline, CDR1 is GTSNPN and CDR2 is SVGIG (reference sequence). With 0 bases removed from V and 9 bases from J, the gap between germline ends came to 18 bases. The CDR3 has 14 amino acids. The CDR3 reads CAWSVIQRGLGQYF. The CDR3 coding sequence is TGTGCCTGGAGTGTAATTCAACGGGGTCTAGGGCAGTACTTC.

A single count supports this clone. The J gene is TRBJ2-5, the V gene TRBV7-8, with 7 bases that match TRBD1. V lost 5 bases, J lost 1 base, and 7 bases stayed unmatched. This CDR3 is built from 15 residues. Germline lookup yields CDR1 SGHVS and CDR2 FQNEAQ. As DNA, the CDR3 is TGTGCCAGCAGCCATGACAGGGTGCGCCAAGAGACCCAGTACTTC. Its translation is CASSHDRVRQETQYF.

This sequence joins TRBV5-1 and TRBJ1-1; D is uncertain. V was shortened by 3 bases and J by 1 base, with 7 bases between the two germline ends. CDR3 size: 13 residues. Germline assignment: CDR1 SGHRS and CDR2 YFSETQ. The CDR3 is CASSSLENTEAFF. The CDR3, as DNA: TGCGCCAGCAGCTCCCTAGAGAACACTGAAGCTTTCTTT. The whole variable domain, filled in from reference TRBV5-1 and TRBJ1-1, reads KAGVTQTPRYLIKTRGQQVTLSCSPISGHRSVSWYQQTPGQGLQFLFEYFSETQRNKGNFPGRFSGRQFSNSRSEMNVSTLELGDSALYLCASSSLENTEAFFGQGTRLTVV.

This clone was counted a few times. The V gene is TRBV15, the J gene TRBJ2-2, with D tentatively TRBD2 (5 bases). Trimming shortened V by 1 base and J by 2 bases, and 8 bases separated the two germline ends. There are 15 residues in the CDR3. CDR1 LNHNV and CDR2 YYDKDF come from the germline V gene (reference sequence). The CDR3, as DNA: TGTGCCACCAGCAGAGGAGGGATAAACACCGGGGAGCTGTTTTTT. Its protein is CATSRGGINTGELFF.

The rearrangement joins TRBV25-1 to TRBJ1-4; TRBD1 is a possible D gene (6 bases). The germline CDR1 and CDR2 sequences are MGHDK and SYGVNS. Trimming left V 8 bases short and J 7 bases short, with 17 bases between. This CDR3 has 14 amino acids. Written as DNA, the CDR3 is TGTGCCAGCCGCCGGGACACCGAAGGTGAAAAACTGTTTTTT. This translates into CASRRDTEGEKLFF.

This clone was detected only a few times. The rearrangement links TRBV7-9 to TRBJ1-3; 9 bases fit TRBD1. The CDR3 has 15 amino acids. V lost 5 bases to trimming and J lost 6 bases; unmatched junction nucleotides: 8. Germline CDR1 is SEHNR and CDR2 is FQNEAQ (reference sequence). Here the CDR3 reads CASSQIGTGINTIYF. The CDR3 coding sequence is TGTGCCAGCAGCCAGATTGGGACAGGGATAAACACCATATATTTT.